The rows below give T cell receptor beta chains drawn from one sample of a study of long-term antiretroviral therapy in people with HIV. TCRdb's copy holds only in-frame clones and misses some; the assay was immunoSEQ multiplex PCR. The sample shows over 15,000 clones, over 75% of them seen only once. The material was unsorted PBMCs, obtained 0.1 years before starting antiretroviral therapy. The receptors shown here come from a man aged 18 to 29 with HIV. Each CDR3 is given with its conserved first and last residue. The D gene is left open where the match is weak. The size of a clone is reported for some rows only, either as once, few or many, or as a class for expanded clones.

d_gene: -
j_gene: TRBJ2-3
abundance: -
v_gene: TRBV18
CDR3nt: TGTGCCAGCTCCCTGACTAGCACAGATACGCAGTATTTT
CDR3aa: CASSLTSTDTQYF

d_gene: -
j_gene: TRBJ2-7
abundance: -
v_gene: TRBV28
CDR3nt: TGTGCCAGCAGTTTATTTCCGGGGCAACTTGTGGAGCAGTACTTC
CDR3aa: CASSLFPGQLVEQYF

d_gene: -
j_gene: TRBJ2-3
abundance: -
v_gene: TRBV4-1
CDR3nt: TGCGCCAGCAGCCAAGAAGGGGGGGGCACAGATACGCAGTATTTT
CDR3aa: CASSQEGGGTDTQYF

d_gene: -
j_gene: TRBJ2-7
abundance: once
v_gene: TRBV5-1
CDR3nt: TGCGCCAGCAGCTTGGTTGGAGGGATGCCCTACGAGCAGTACTTC
CDR3aa: CASSLVGGMPYEQYF

d_gene: TRBD1
j_gene: TRBJ2-7
abundance: -
v_gene: TRBV28
CDR3nt: TGTGCCAGCACCCCGGACAGGTCCGTCTACGAGCAGTACTTC
CDR3aa: CASTPDRSVYEQYF

d_gene: -
j_gene: TRBJ1-1
abundance: few
v_gene: TRBV2
CDR3nt: TGTGCCAGCAGTGAAGCCAGCGAGCGCTCGAACACTGAAGCTTTCTTT
CDR3aa: CASSEASERSNTEAFF

d_gene: -
j_gene: TRBJ2-1
abundance: -
v_gene: TRBV4-2
CDR3nt: TGTGCCAGCAGTGGGGGACCCTACAATGAGCAGTTCTTC
CDR3aa: CASSGGPYNEQFF

d_gene: -
j_gene: TRBJ1-2
abundance: -
v_gene: TRBV19
CDR3nt: TGTGCCAGTAGTATCGGGCAGGACCCCGGAGGCTACACCTTC
CDR3aa: CASSIGQDPGGYTF

d_gene: -
j_gene: TRBJ1-5
abundance: -
v_gene: TRBV4-3
CDR3nt: TGCGCCAGCAGCCAAGAGTCCCGACAGGATCAGCCCCAGCATTTT
CDR3aa: CASSQESRQDQPQHF

d_gene: TRBD2
j_gene: TRBJ2-3
abundance: -
v_gene: TRBV27
CDR3nt: TGTGCCAGCAGACAGACTAGCCGGGGCCCTTACACAGATACGCAGTATTTT
CDR3aa: CASRQTSRGPYTDTQYF

d_gene: -
j_gene: TRBJ2-3
abundance: -
v_gene: TRBV27
CDR3nt: TGTGCCAGCAGTTTAGGTCACCATACCTTAATTACGCAGTATTTT
CDR3aa: CASSLGHHTLITQYF

d_gene: -
j_gene: TRBJ2-1
abundance: few
v_gene: TRBV7-9
CDR3nt: TGTGCCAGCAGCTTAGGGCTTTCATACAATGAGCAGTTCTTC
CDR3aa: CASSLGLSYNEQFF

d_gene: -
j_gene: TRBJ1-2
abundance: -
v_gene: TRBV7-9
CDR3nt: TGTGCCAGCAGCTTAGATACAGTCCGAGGCTACACCTTC
CDR3aa: CASSLDTVRGYTF

d_gene: -
j_gene: TRBJ2-3
abundance: -
v_gene: TRBV6-9
CDR3nt: TGTGCCAGCAGTTGGGGGGGCCCGGATACGCAGTATTTT
CDR3aa: CASSWGGPDTQYF

d_gene: -
j_gene: TRBJ2-5
abundance: -
v_gene: TRBV5-8
CDR3nt: TGTGCCAGCAGCTTTGGCGACAGGGAGACCCAGTACTTC
CDR3aa: CASSFGDRETQYF

d_gene: TRBD1
j_gene: TRBJ1-2
abundance: -
v_gene: TRBV28
CDR3nt: TGTGCCAGCAGTTTCCTAGGGGGCGGCTACACCTTC
CDR3aa: CASSFLGGGYTF